The source of this T cell receptor (beta chain) is a study of CD4 and CD8 cells across lung adenocarcinoma regions. J was trimmed by 6 bases and V by 5 bases; bases with no gene match: 14. The CDR3 runs to 17 residues. Germline CDR1 MNHEY, CDR2 SMNVEV (reference sequence). Donors had localized lung adenocarcinoma, a non-small cell lung cancer. MiXCR, run by TCRdb on the PCR reads, gives a single entry per CDR3 protein. The sample records 15,000 or so distinct CDR3 sequences, approximately 44% being singletons. The V and J genes are TRBV27 and TRBJ2-2; 8 bases line up with TRBD2. The sequenced sample was CD4+ T cells from the center of a lung tumor. The clonotype comes from a male donor with lung adenocarcinoma. The CD4 and CD8 labels of this study may be unreliable. The CDR3 protein is CASSTLSGGVPPGELFF. The CDR3 DNA reads as TGTGCCAGCAGTACCCTCTCGGGAGGGGTCCCCCCCGGGGAGCTGTTTTTT.